The entry below gives a single T cell receptor (beta chain) sequence along with its context. It lacks a known antigen. No much larger clone exists at a distance of one base, and base qualities are not known. These data come from a study of T-cell memory formation after mild COVID-19 (dated by TCRdb to the early 2020s). Notes on the research overall: Most TCR sequence clusters were specific to one of the two donors. In a couple of donors, T-cell clones that expanded and contracted after mild COVID-19 were followed by sequencing TCRalpha and TCRbeta repertoires longitudinally. Two young, previously healthy adult volunteers made up the cohort, one male and one female. Beyond this particular receptor, the publication reports: Only a couple of mild cases were covered in the study, and larger cohorts including severe cases with pre-infection samples were considered necessary. Contracting CD4+ clones were located mainly in the CM and EM memory subsets, whereas CD8+ clones were found to be enriched in EMRA. Balanced CD4/CD8 phenotypes were observed for clones contracting from day 15 to 85, whereas a bias towards CD4+ was observed for a second wave of clones expanding from day 15 to 37. Some responding clones were found in pre-infection memory, which suggests that pre-existing cross-reactive memory T cells took part in the SARS-CoV-2 response. The second-wave clones that peaked on day 37 were not confirmed to be SARS-CoV-2 specific.

Sequenced on an Illumina NovaSeq 6000. TCRalpha and TCRbeta cDNA libraries were constructed by 5'RACE with constant-segment primers, with sample barcodes and unique molecular identifiers being introduced. RNA was extracted from every sample with Trizol reagent. Libraries were amplified in two PCR steps, with a second sample barcode and Illumina TruSeq adapters added in the second step. Sequencing of libraries was performed on an Illumina NovaSeq with 2 x 150 bp paired-end reads. As for how the authors treated the data: Demultiplexing of reads and collapsing into UMI-guided consensus sequences were performed with migec v1.2.7. Using mixcr v2.1.11, UMI consensuses were aligned to TRA and TRB V and J templates and then assembled into clonotypes. A clonotype was counted as expanded or contracted only if both edgeR and NoisET called the change significant, with noise models trained on biological replicates. For edgeR calls, the cutoffs were a false discovery rate-adjusted p below 0.01 and a log2 fold-change threshold of 1. As an exploratory analysis of dynamics, PCA with hierarchical clustering was applied to max-normalized trajectories of the 1000 most abundant clonotypes. The CD4 or CD8 phenotype of responding clones was assigned using the separately sequenced CD4+ and CD8+ repertoires. TCRdb passed the public sequencing reads through fastp at Q25 and MiXCR, retaining productive beta sequences. Rows merge per CDR3 protein into single entries with the most common DNA and genes. TCRdb, not the authors, supplied the V and J calls. The sample table records 580,000 or so distinct CDR3 sequences; roughly a sixth of these occur just once. Less than 10% of the sample lies in the top ten.

Spanning cysteine to phenylalanine, the CDR3 consists of 19 amino acids. The entry retains the CDR3 DNA only, 57 bases that are in frame from base 1. At the junction V is shortened by 1 base and J by 2 bases; bases outside the gene matches: 8. CDR1 LGHNA and CDR2 YSLEER were looked up in the germline V gene. PBMCs were isolated by Ficoll-Paque density gradient centrifugation. This sequence was found in an adult woman who had mild COVID-19 (a few samples of this study predate the infection). The sample titles of this study are shuffled in the database, so cell type and time point are left out; the donor was told from shared clones. The sample consisted of PBMCs or a T cell subset sorted from them (not recorded which). The chain uses TRBV4-3 and TRBJ2-1, and 13 junction bases match TRBD2. CDR3 protein: CASSQAPGTSGTTYNEQFF. The DNA sequence is given as TGCGCCAGCAGCCAAGCCCCCGGGACTAGCGGGACCACCTACAATGAGCAGTTCTTC.